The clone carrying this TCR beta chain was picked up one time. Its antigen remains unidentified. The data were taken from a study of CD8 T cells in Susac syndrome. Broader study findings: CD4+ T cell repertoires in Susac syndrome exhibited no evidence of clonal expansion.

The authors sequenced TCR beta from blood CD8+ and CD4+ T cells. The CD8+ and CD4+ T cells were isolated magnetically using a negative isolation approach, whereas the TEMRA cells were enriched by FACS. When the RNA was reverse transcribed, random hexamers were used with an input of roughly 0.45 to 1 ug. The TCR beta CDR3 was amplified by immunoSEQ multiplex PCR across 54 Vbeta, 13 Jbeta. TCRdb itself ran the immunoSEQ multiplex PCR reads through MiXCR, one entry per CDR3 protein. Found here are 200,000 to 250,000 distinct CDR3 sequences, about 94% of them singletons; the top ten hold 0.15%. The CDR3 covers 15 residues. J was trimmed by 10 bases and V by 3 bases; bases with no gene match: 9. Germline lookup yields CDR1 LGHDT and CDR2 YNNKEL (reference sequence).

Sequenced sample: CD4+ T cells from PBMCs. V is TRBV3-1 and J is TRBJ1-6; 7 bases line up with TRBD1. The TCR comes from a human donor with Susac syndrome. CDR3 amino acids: CASSQRGGLGSPLHF. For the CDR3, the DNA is TGTGCCAGCAGCCAGAGAGGGGGCCTTGGATCACCCCTCCACTTT.